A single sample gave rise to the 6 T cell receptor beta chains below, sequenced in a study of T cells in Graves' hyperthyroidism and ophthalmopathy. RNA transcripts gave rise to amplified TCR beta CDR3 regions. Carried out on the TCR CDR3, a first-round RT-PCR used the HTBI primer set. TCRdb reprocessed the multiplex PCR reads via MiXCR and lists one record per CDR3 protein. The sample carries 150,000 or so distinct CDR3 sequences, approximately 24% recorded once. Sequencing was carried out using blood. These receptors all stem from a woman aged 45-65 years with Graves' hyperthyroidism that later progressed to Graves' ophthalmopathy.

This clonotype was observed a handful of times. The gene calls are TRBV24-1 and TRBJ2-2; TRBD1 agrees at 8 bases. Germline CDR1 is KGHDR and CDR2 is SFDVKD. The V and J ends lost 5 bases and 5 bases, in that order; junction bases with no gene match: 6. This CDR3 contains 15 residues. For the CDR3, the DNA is TGTGCCACCAGTGGCGACAGGGGTCAAACCGGGGAGCTGTTTTTT. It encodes CATSGDRGQTGELFF.

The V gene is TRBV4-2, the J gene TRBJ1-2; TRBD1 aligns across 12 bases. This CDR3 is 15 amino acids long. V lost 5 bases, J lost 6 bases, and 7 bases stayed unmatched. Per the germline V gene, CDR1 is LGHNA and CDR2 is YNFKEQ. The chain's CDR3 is CASSSGTGGSHGYTF. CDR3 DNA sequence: TGTGCCAGCAGCTCCGGGACAGGGGGCTCACATGGCTACACCTTC.

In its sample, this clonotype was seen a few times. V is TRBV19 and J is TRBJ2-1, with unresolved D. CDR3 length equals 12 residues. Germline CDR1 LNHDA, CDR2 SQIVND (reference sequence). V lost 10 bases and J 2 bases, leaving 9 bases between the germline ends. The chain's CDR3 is CATRRAYNEQFF. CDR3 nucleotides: TGTGCCACCCGACGGGCCTACAATGAGCAGTTCTTC.

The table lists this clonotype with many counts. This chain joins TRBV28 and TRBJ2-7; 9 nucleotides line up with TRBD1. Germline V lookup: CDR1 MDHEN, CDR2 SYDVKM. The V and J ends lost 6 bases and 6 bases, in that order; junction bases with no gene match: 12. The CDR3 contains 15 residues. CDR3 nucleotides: TGTGCCAGCAGCCCTCTCCGGGACAGGGCTAGCGAGCAGTACTTC. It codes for CASSPLRDRASEQYF.

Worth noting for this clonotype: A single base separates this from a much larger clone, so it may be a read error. The CDR3 is CASGLTNTETQYF. CDR3 DNA: TGTGCCAGCGGCTTAACGAATACGGAGACCCAGTACTTC. This chain links TRBV7-3 with TRBJ2-5; D unclear. Germline V gene data show CDR1 as SGHTA and CDR2 as FQGTGA. The CDR3 totals 13 residues.

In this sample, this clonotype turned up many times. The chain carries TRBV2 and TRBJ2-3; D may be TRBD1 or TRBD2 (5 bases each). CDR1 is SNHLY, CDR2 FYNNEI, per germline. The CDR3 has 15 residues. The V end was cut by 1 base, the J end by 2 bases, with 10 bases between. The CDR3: CASSEERDLTDTQYF. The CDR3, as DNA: TGTGCCAGCAGTGAAGAAAGGGACCTCACAGATACGCAGTATTTT.